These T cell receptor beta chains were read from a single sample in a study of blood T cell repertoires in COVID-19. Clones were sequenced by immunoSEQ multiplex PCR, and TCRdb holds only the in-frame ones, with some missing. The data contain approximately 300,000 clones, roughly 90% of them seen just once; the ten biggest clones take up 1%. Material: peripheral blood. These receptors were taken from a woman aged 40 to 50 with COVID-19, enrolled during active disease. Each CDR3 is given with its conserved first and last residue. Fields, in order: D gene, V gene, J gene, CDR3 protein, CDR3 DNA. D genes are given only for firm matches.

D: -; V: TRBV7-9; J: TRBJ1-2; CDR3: CASSFTRDGYGYTF; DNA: TGTGCCAGCAGCTTTACCAGGGATGGCTATGGCTACACCTTC
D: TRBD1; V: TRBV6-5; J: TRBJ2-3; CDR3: CASRRRDRGSDTQYF; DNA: TGTGCCAGCAGGCGGAGGGACAGGGGAAGTGATACGCAGTATTTT
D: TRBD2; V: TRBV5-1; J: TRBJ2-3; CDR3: CASREGTSGSTDTQYF; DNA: TGCGCCAGCCGCGAGGGGACTAGCGGGAGCACAGATACGCAGTATTTT
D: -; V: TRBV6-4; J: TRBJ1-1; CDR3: CASSEQEGSTEAFF; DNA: TGTGCCAGCAGTGAACAGGAGGGGAGCACTGAAGCTTTCTTT
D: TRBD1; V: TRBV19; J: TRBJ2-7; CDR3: CASSILGGTGTYEQYF; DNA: TGTGCCAGTAGTATCCTCGGCGGGACAGGCACCTACGAGCAGTACTTC
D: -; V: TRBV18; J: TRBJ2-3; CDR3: CASSPRSRSADTQYF; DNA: TGTGCCAGCTCACCTCGGTCCCGGTCAGCGGATACGCAGTATTTT
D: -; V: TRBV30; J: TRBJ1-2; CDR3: CAWSQGSGGYTF; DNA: TGTGCCTGGAGTCAGGGATCCGGCGGCTACACCTTC
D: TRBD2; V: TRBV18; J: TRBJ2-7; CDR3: CASSQGLAGASEQYF; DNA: TGTGCCAGCTCACAGGGACTAGCGGGGGCCTCCGAGCAGTACTTC
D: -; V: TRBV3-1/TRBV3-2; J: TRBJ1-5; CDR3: CASSRGQIYQPQHF; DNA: TGTGCCAGCAGCCGGGGACAAATTTATCAGCCCCAGCATTTT
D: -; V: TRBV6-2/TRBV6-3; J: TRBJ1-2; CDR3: CASSYNREPSGYTF; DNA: TGTGCCAGCAGTTATAACAGGGAGCCGAGTGGCTACACCTTC
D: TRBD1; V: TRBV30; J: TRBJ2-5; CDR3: CAWTRTGGPGETQYF; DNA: TGTGCCTGGACAAGGACAGGGGGGCCCGGAGAGACCCAGTACTTC
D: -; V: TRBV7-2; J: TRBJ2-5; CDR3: CASSLDGAGAKTQYF; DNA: TGTGCCAGCAGCTTAGATGGCGCAGGGGCCAAGACCCAGTACTTC
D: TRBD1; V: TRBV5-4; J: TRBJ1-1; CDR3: CASSVDRERSVDTEAFF; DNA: TGTGCCAGCAGCGTCGACAGGGAGAGGTCGGTGGACACTGAAGCTTTCTTT